This T cell receptor (beta chain) was identified in a study of blood T cell repertoires in COVID-19. Germline CDR1 and CDR2: LNHNV and YYDKDF (reference sequence). The CDR3 runs 16 residues. The ends were cut back, 1 base at V and 0 bases at J, with 13 bases in the middle. The table came from immunoSEQ multiplex PCR; TCRdb's copy has only in-frame clones and leaves some out. The data show fewer than 250,000 clones, with approximately 88% seen just once and around 2.6% held by the top ten. The receptor comes from a woman in her 30s with acute COVID-19. This chain joins TRBV15 and TRBJ2-7, with TRBD2 as a possible D gene (5 bases). Sequences were obtained from PBMCs or T cells enriched from blood (not recorded which). CDR3 in DNA: TGTGCCACCAGCAGAGCGTTCGAGGGAAGCTCCTACGAGCAGTACTTC. Translated: CATSRAFEGSSYEQYF. Full variable domain (remainder filled in from reference TRBV15 and TRBJ2-7): DAMVIQNPRYQVTQFGKPVTLSCSQTLNHNVMYWYQQKSSQAPKLLFHYYDKDFNNEADTPDNFQSRRPNTSFCFLDIRSPGLGDTAMYLCATSRAFEGSSYEQYFGPGTRLTVT.